One sample yielded the 16 T cell receptor beta chains listed below, sequenced in a study of molecular identifiers for immune sequencing clone quantification. TCRdb redid the calling of the PCR reads with MiXCR, one entry per CDR3 protein. The sample consists of just under 650,000 distinct CDR3 sequences, roughly 21% of them appearing once. The material sequenced was naive CD8+ T cells from blood, with Jurkat cell RNA spiked in. Stated subset: FACS-sorted CD8+CD4-CCR7+CD45RA+ naive T cells. These receptors all come from a human donor in good health. Some libraries in this study had Jurkat cell RNA spiked in.

V and J are TRBV15 and TRBJ1-2; 9 bases align to TRBD1. The CDR3 has 18 residues. Trimming cost V 2 bases and J 4 bases; bases outside gene matches: 14. Germline-derived CDR1 and CDR2 are LNHNV and YYDKDF (reference sequence). CDR3 region: CATSRRTQQGAVGYGYTF. As DNA, the CDR3 is TGTGCCACCAGCAGACGGACCCAACAGGGGGCAGTAGGCTATGGCTACACCTTC.

As for this clonotype: A much larger clone is a single base away; this may be a read error. This chain connects TRBV30 to TRBJ2-7, with D perhaps matching TRBD1 (6 bases). The CDR3 runs 15 residues. Germline lookup yields CDR1 GTSNPN and CDR2 SVGIG (reference sequence). CDR3 DNA: TGTGTCTGGACCCATCCCCGACAGGTATCCTACGAGCAGTACTTC. Amino acids: CVWTHPRQVSYEQYF.

This clonotype was seen repeatedly, ten times or more. The chain joins TRBV6-1 to TRBJ2-7; a weak D match, TRBD1 (6 bases). The V gene lost 9 bases and the J gene lost 4 bases, with 10 bases spanning the gap. The CDR3 runs to 11 residues. Germline lookup yields CDR1 MNHNS and CDR2 SASEGT. The CDR3 nucleotides read TGTGCCAGTACGAGGGGGTACGAGCAGTACTTC. Encoded protein: CASTRGYEQYF.

With regard to this clonotype: A read error may account for a junction end that differs from germline. The chain is built from TRBV13 and TRBJ2-2; perhaps D is TRBD1 or TRBD2 (5 bases each). Germline V gives CDR1 PRHDT, CDR2 FYEKMQ (reference sequence). The CDR3 covers 16 residues. DNA of the CDR3: TGTGCCAGCAGCTCCACAACAGAGGCGGACACCGGGGAGCCGTTTTTT. It encodes CASSSTTEADTGEPFF.

This clonotype was observed many times. V gene TRBV4-3 combines with J gene TRBJ2-7; D might be TRBD2 (6 bases). Germline CDR1 and CDR2: LGHNA and YSLEER. V was clipped by 3 bases and J by 7 bases, with 22 bases between them. CDR3 length: 16 amino acids. CDR3 DNA: TGCGCCAGCAGCCAGACACCCGTCTGGGGGGAAGGGGAGCAGTACTTC. Translation: CASSQTPVWGEGEQYF.

Points on this clonotype: The junction does not match germline at one end; this may be a read error. This chain uses TRBV3-1 with TRBJ2-6, with 10 bases aligning to TRBD2. The germline V gene encodes CDR1 LGHDT and CDR2 YNNKEL (reference sequence). The CDR3 sequence is 18 residues long. CDR3 loop: CASSQDPPLTSGSRVLAF. CDR3 bases: TGTGCCAGCAGCCAAGACCCTCCCTTGACTAGCGGGTCCAGGGTCCTGGCTTTC.

The genes are TRBV30 and TRBJ2-7; D ambiguous. CDR3 length equals 12 residues. CDR1 and CDR2 from the germline V gene are GTSNPN and SVGIG (reference sequence). The V end lost 0 bases, the J end lost 7 bases, and 10 bases lay between the germline ends. CDR3 in amino acids: CAWSVQGWEQYF. The CDR3 bases are TGTGCCTGGAGTGTTCAAGGTTGGGAGCAGTACTTC.

The V gene is TRBV13, the J gene TRBJ2-5; tentatively, D is TRBD1 or TRBD2 (5 bases each). Trimming stripped 5 bases from V and 9 bases from J, with 19 bases between. Germline CDR1 is PRHDT and CDR2 is FYEKMQ (reference sequence). The CDR3 has 14 residues. CDR3 bases: TGTGCCAGCAGCCCCGGGACCTCGATTGAAGCCCAGTACTTC. Translating it yields CASSPGTSIEAQYF.

This clonotype was seen at least ten times. The V and J genes are TRBV2 and TRBJ1-1, with a possible D match to TRBD1 (5 bases). V lost 4 bases, J lost 5 bases, and 14 bases lay in between. Germline loops: CDR1 SNHLY, CDR2 FYNNEI. The CDR3 loop spans 14 amino acids. Here the CDR3 reads CASSVSVRVTEAFF. The CDR3 region has the DNA TGTGCCAGCAGTGTGTCGGTCAGGGTTACTGAAGCTTTCTTT.

This clonotype was counted a few times. The chain links TRBV24-1 to TRBJ1-5; no clear D gene. The CDR3 runs to 14 residues. V was clipped by 4 bases and J by 6 bases, with 12 bases between them. The germline V gene encodes CDR1 KGHDR and CDR2 SFDVKD. CDR3 DNA: TGTGCCACCAGTGACGACGGCTACAGTCAGCCCCAGCATTTT. This encodes CATSDDGYSQPQHF.

Points on this clonotype: This clone may be a read error of a much larger clone one base away. This chain uses TRBV6-2 or TRBV6-3 with TRBJ1-2; D remains ambiguous. V was pared by 6 bases and J by 4 bases, with 18 bases between. CDR1 and CDR2 (germline): MNHEY, SVGEGT. This CDR3 comprises 15 residues. CDR3 amino acids: CASSPAELIPYGYTF. For the CDR3, the DNA is TGTGCCAGCAGCCCCGCCGAGCTAATTCCCTATGGCTACACCTTC.

Details on this clonotype: A read error may be the cause here, since a much bigger clone is one base away. The V and J genes are TRBV20-1 and TRBJ2-7; the D is unclear. Trimming pared 3 bases from V and 3 bases from J, leaving 15 bases between. The CDR3 sequence is 14 residues long. Germline V gene lookup returns CDR1 DFQATT and CDR2 SNEGSKA (reference sequence). The CDR3 nucleotides are TGCAGTGCTAGGAGTAGGATTGTACGCTACGAGCAGTACTTC. Residues: CSARSRIVRYEQYF.

With regard to this clonotype: This sequence may be a read error, since a much larger clone differs from it by one base. The chain is built from TRBV19 and TRBJ1-1; 7 bases fit TRBD1. The CDR3 is 16 amino acids. Trimming removed 6 bases from V and 0 bases from J; junction bases left unmatched: 10. Germline V gene lookup returns CDR1 LNHDA and CDR2 SQIVND (reference sequence). The CDR3 nucleotides read TGTGCCAGTAGCTCCCCGAGACAGGGAGTGAACACTGAAGCTTTCTTT. This translates into CASSSPRQGVNTEAFF.

At least ten counts were recorded for this clonotype. This rearrangement joins TRBV30 to TRBJ2-7; D possibly corresponds to TRBD2 (6 bases). Between the trimmed V and J ends, which lost 5 bases and 7 bases, there was a span of 12 bases. The CDR3 is made up of 11 amino acids. Germline CDR1 reads GTSNPN; CDR2 reads SVGIG (reference sequence). Here the CDR3 reads CAWDGRGEQYF. CDR3 coding DNA: TGTGCCTGGGACGGTCGGGGGGAGCAGTACTTC.

This clonotype has ten or more counts. This chain connects TRBV12-3 or TRBV12-4 to TRBJ2-3, with D unresolved. The length of the CDR3 is 12 residues. V lost 6 bases, J lost 4 bases, and 8 bases lay in between. The CDR3 DNA is TGTGCCAGCAGCATTTCGGCAGATACGCAGTATTTT. Amino acid sequence: CASSISADTQYF.

About this clonotype: A read error may account for a junction end that differs from germline. The chain couples TRBV19 to TRBJ2-2, with a possible D match to TRBD2 (6 bases). Looked up from germline, CDR1 is LNHDA and CDR2 is SQIVND (reference sequence). CDR3 length: 15 residues. CDR3 sequence: CASSIGITNTGGLFF. In DNA form, the CDR3 reads TGTGCCAGTAGTATTGGGATTACGAACACCGGGGGGCTGTTTTTT.